The entry that follows covers one T cell receptor beta chain sequence. Germline V CDR1 and CDR2: MGHDK, SYGVNS. This CDR3 has 16 amino acids. Trimming took 3 bases from V and 2 from J; bases not matched to a gene: 5. The data derive from a study of blood T cell repertoires in COVID-19. Study processing details: Amplification of reference gene primers provided the estimated nucleated cell counts. Sequencing used immunoSEQ multiplex PCR; TCRdb keeps in-frame clones, though not all of them. The V and J calls and clone size come from that table; D and trimming were worked out from the DNA. The data contain about 290,000 clones, roughly 90% of them singletons.

The source material was peripheral blood. This chain joins TRBV25-1 and TRBJ2-1; 9 bases are shared with TRBD1. The receptor was isolated from a woman aged 30 to 39 with COVID-19, enrolled during active disease. In nucleotides, the CDR3 is TGTGCCAGCAGTGATTTGGGGGACAGGGCCTACAATGAGCAGTTCTTC. It translates to CASSDLGDRAYNEQFF.